What follows describes a single T cell receptor beta chain. The sample originates from a study of blood T cell repertoires in COVID-19. Study summary: The samples span acute and convalescent COVID-19 from the United States, Italy and Spain.

This table comes from immunoSEQ multiplex PCR, and its TCRdb copy is limited to in-frame clones, with some not included. Of 220,000 or so clones in the sample, nearly 90% were seen once. The V gene lost 3 bases and the J gene lost 1 base, with 6 bases spanning the gap. Germline V gives CDR1 MNHEY, CDR2 SMNVEV (reference sequence). The CDR3 is 13 residues long. The chain recombines TRBV27 with TRBJ1-1; no clear D. The clonotype comes from a man under 40 who had been exposed to COVID-19. The specimen sequenced was PBMCs or T cells enriched from blood (not recorded which). The CDR3 DNA follows: TGTGCCAGCAGTTTGAGAGGGAACACTGAAGCTTTCTTT. This translates into CASSLRGNTEAFF.